This is a list of T cell receptor beta chains from one sample in a study of blood T cell repertoires in COVID-19. The table came from immunoSEQ multiplex PCR; TCRdb's copy has only in-frame clones and leaves some out. The data hold 65,000 to 90,000 clones, with about 79% observed a single time. The sample consisted of peripheral blood. The receptor source for this set is a woman aged 55-69 years with acute or convalescent COVID-19. CDR3s include the opening cysteine and the closing phenylalanine or tryptophan. D genes are given only for firm matches. Clone size is stated in some rows and not others, as once, few, many or a class when expanded.

NA	TRBV7-8	TRBJ1-5	NA	CASSSSGGFGNQPQHF	TGTGCCAGCAGCTCTTCGGGAGGGTTTGGCAATCAGCCCCAGCATTTT
once	TRBV30	TRBJ1-3	NA	CACCGNTIYF	TGTGCCTGCTGTGGAAACACCATATATTTT
NA	TRBV6-5	TRBJ2-7	TRBD1	CASSRDRNIDEQYF	TGTGCCAGCAGCCGGGACAGAAATATCGACGAGCAGTACTTC
NA	TRBV5-1	TRBJ2-3	TRBD2	CASSLWGGRSTDTQYF	TGCGCCAGCAGCTTGTGGGGGGGTAGGAGCACAGATACGCAGTATTTT
few	TRBV19	TRBJ2-3	NA	CASSIWGPGTDTQYF	TGTGCCAGTAGTATCTGGGGCCCCGGCACAGATACGCAGTATTTT
NA	TRBV19	TRBJ1-2	TRBD1	CASSMRGRIYGYTF	TGTGCCAGTAGTATGAGGGGGCGCATCTATGGCTACACCTTC
NA	TRBV12-3/TRBV12-4	TRBJ1-1	TRBD1	CASRGTGGTEAFF	TGTGCCAGCAGGGGAACAGGGGGTACTGAAGCTTTCTTT
NA	TRBV9	TRBJ2-7	NA	CASSWEADLSYEQYF	TGTGCCAGCAGCTGGGAGGCGGATCTCTCCTACGAGCAGTACTTC
NA	TRBV6-4	TRBJ1-2	TRBD1	CASSDRTGFSYTF	TGTGCCAGCAGTGACCGGACAGGGTTCAGCTACACCTTC
once	TRBV11-2	TRBJ1-1	NA	CASRPRGGVRENTEAFF	TGTGCCAGCAGACCCAGGGGAGGGGTGCGGGAGAACACTGAAGCTTTCTTT
NA	TRBV19	TRBJ2-1	TRBD2	CASSRAGLAGFNEQFF	TGTGCCAGTAGTAGGGCGGGACTAGCGGGGTTCAATGAGCAGTTCTTC
NA	TRBV6-6	TRBJ1-6	NA	CASSGRYNSPLHF	TGTGCCAGCAGCGGTCGCTATAATTCACCCCTCCACTTT
NA	TRBV7-6	TRBJ2-1	TRBD2	CASSRMSGGYNEQFF	TGTGCCAGCAGCCGGATGTCGGGAGGGTACAATGAGCAGTTCTTC
once	TRBV5-1	TRBJ2-3	NA	CASSLVSRRISTDTQYF	TGCGCCAGCAGCTTGGTTAGTCGCAGGATCAGCACAGATACGCAGTATTTT
NA	TRBV27	TRBJ1-2	NA	CASSLEITGTTYGYTF	TGTGCCAGCAGCCTAGAAATTACCGGGACAACCTATGGCTACACCTTC
NA	TRBV9	TRBJ2-3	TRBD2	CASSFTSGSAPDTQYF	TGTGCCAGCAGCTTTACTAGCGGGAGTGCTCCAGATACGCAGTATTTT
NA	TRBV5-1	TRBJ2-2	TRBD1	CASSMTGTANTGELFF	TGCGCCAGCAGCATGACCGGGACAGCGAACACCGGGGAGCTGTTTTTT
few	TRBV7-2	TRBJ1-2	NA	CASSGDGNYGYTF	TGTGCCAGCAGCGGCGACGGGAACTATGGCTACACCTTC
NA	TRBV11-2	TRBJ2-4	TRBD1	CASSLVRGLAKNIQYF	TGTGCCAGCAGCTTAGTCAGGGGGCTAGCCAAAAACATTCAGTACTTC
NA	TRBV5-1	TRBJ1-5	NA	CASSFKDRESNQPQHF	TGCGCCAGCAGCTTTAAAGACCGGGAGAGCAATCAGCCCCAGCATTTT
NA	TRBV6-6	TRBJ2-7	TRBD1	CASNRDRENEQYF	TGTGCCAGCAACCGGGACAGGGAGAACGAGCAGTACTTC
NA	TRBV30	TRBJ2-7	TRBD2	CAWSMKGLAGEQYF	TGTGCCTGGAGTATGAAGGGACTAGCGGGCGAGCAGTACTTC
NA	TRBV27	TRBJ1-6	TRBD1	CASSLTARQGANSPLHF	TGTGCCAGCAGTTTAACAGCTCGTCAGGGGGCGAATTCACCCCTCCACTTT
NA	TRBV6-5	TRBJ1-4	NA	CASSYTGGGNEKLFF	TGTGCCAGCAGTTACACGGGGGGGGGAAATGAAAAACTGTTTTTT
NA	TRBV5-4	TRBJ1-2	NA	CASSSGGDKNYGYTF	TGTGCCAGCAGCTCTGGGGGGGACAAGAACTATGGCTACACCTTC
NA	TRBV5-6	TRBJ2-7	TRBD1	CASSLAVGTGSFEQYF	TGTGCCAGCAGCTTGGCCGTAGGGACAGGGAGTTTCGAGCAGTACTTC
NA	TRBV19	TRBJ2-5	NA	CASSIGDGAGQPSQETQYF	TGTGCCAGTAGTATTGGGGACGGTGCGGGACAGCCGAGCCAAGAGACCCAGTACTTC
NA	TRBV28	TRBJ1-2	TRBD1	CASSLLGQGSYGYTF	TGTGCCAGCAGTTTATTGGGACAGGGGAGCTATGGCTACACCTTC
NA	TRBV5-1	TRBJ2-5	TRBD1	CASSLARQGVSGTQYF	TGCGCCAGCAGCTTGGCTAGGCAGGGGGTCTCTGGGACCCAGTACTTC
NA	TRBV28	TRBJ1-3	NA	CASSSGHFYTIYF	TGTGCCAGCAGTTCGGGACATTTTTACACCATATATTTT
NA	TRBV9	TRBJ1-6	NA	CASSVAGFSSYNSPLHF	TGTGCCAGCAGCGTAGCAGGCTTCAGCTCCTATAATTCACCCCTCCACTTT
NA	TRBV28	TRBJ1-2	NA	CASSLLVTGYYGYTF	TGTGCCAGCAGTTTACTAGTGACAGGTTACTATGGCTACACCTTC
NA	TRBV6-5	TRBJ2-2	TRBD1	CASRRTGDGAGELFF	TGTGCCAGCAGAAGGACAGGGGATGGTGCCGGGGAGCTGTTTTTT
NA	TRBV6-4	TRBJ1-2	NA	CASSDSTNPGAGGYTF	TGTGCCAGCAGTGACTCGACAAACCCCGGGGCGGGGGGCTACACCTTC
NA	TRBV10-1	TRBJ1-2	TRBD1	CASSEPGQGAVGYGYTF	TGCGCCAGCAGCGAACCGGGACAGGGAGCGGTTGGGTATGGCTACACCTTC
NA	TRBV9	TRBJ2-7	TRBD1	CASSVDRRSSEQYF	TGTGCCAGCAGCGTGGACAGGAGGAGCTCCGAGCAGTACTTC